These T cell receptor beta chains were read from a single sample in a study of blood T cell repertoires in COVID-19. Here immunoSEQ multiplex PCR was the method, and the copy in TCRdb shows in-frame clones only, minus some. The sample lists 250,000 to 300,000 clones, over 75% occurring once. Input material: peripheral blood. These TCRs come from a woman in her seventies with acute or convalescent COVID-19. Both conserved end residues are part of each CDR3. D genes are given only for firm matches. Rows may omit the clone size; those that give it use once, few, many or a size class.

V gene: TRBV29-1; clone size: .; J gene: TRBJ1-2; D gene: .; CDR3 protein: CSVVSRGFGYTF
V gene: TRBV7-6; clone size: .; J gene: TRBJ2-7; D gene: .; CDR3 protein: CASSLGGPGGGYEQYF
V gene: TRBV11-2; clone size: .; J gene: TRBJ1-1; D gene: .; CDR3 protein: CASSLILQVTNTEAFF
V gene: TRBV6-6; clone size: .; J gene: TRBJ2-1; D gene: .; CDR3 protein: CASSLGDYNEQFF
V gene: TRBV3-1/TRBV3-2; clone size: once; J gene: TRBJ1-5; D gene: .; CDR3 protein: CASSQAGREPQHF
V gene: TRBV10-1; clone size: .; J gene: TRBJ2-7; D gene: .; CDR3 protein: CASSDLEQYF
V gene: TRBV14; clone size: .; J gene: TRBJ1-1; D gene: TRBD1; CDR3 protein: CASSQVGGLNTEAFF
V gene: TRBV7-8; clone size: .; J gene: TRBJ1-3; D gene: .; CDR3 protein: CASSLATRGGQAGNTIYF
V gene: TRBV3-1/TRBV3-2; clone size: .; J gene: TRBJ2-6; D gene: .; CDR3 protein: CASSRDFSGANVLTF
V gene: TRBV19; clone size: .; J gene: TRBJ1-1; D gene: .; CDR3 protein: CASSPGGVLTEAFF
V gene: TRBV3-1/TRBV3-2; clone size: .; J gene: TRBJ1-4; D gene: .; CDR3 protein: CASSQAFGEKLFF
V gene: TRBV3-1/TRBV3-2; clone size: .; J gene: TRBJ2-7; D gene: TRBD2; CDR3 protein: CASSHFQRLAGDEQYF
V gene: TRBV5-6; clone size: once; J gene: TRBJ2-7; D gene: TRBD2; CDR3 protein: CASSLRRGIGVYEQYF
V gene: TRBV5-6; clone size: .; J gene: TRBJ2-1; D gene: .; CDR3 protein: CASSFRDGGSEQFF
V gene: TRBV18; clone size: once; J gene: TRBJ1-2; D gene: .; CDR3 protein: CASSPNPQTYGYTF
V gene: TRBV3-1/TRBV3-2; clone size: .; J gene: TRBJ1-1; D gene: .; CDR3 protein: CASSQAGGSSAFF